This T cell receptor (beta chain) was obtained from a study of CXCR3-negative and CXCR3-positive naive CD8 T cells. This CDR3 is built from 11 residues. Germline V gene data show CDR1 as SGHRS and CDR2 as YFSETQ. It was by 5' RACE with UMI labels that the TRB cDNA libraries were prepared. TCRdb reprocessed the 5' RACE reads and stores each CDR3 protein as one record, lacking DNA. Here the sample table reports over 100,000 distinct CDR3 sequences. Sequencing was done on a sample of naive CXCR3- CD8+ T cells from blood. Subset here: CD45RO-CCR7+CD27+CD95- naive CD8+ T cells lacking CXCR3 (TNR3-). V is TRBV5-1 and J is TRBJ1-2. This receptor was identified in a human donor in good health. Some clones in this sample may be carry-over from other donors' samples. The CDR3 reads CASREGIGYTF.